A selection of T cell receptor beta chains follows, all from one sample in a study of blood T cell repertoires in COVID-19. Using immunoSEQ multiplex PCR, the repertoire was profiled, and TCRdb retains in-frame clones only, with some absent. Here the sample spans some 87,000 clones, approximately 89% being singletons. Sequenced sample: peripheral blood. These receptors were taken from a human donor in a cohort sampled during active COVID-19. The CDR3 runs from the conserved cysteine through the conserved F or W. The D gene is left open where the match is weak. Clone size, where shown, is once, few, many, or a class for clones that have expanded.

d_gene	v_gene	j_gene	abundance	CDR3aa	CDR3nt
.	TRBV6-6	TRBJ1-2	.	CASREQGHGYTF	TGTGCCAGCAGGGAACAGGGACATGGCTACACCTTC
TRBD1	TRBV28	TRBJ2-1	.	CASRPAAGTGDNERFF	TGTGCCAGCAGACCCGCCGCCGGGACAGGGGACAATGAGCGGTTCTTC
.	TRBV13	TRBJ2-6	.	CASSPSGVSGANVLTF	TGTGCCAGCAGCCCCAGTGGAGTATCTGGGGCCAACGTCCTGACTTTC
.	TRBV18	TRBJ2-4	.	CASSPVAGLAFGKNIQYF	TGTGCCAGCTCACCGGTCGCAGGGTTGGCGTTTGGCAAAAACATTCAGTACTTC
TRBD1	TRBV6-6	TRBJ1-1	.	CASNAGTELQGAEAFF	TGTGCCAGCAACGCCGGGACAGAGTTACAGGGGGCTGAAGCTTTCTTT
.	TRBV27	TRBJ1-5	.	CASSAQEGAGQPQHF	TGTGCCAGCAGTGCCCAGGAAGGGGCAGGGCAGCCCCAGCATTTT
.	TRBV30	TRBJ1-2	.	CAWARQGGGYTF	TGTGCCTGGGCCCGGCAGGGTGGTGGCTACACCTTC
TRBD2	TRBV29-1	TRBJ2-3	.	CSGGLAGGIDTQYF	TGCAGCGGAGGACTAGCGGGGGGAATAGATACGCAGTATTTT
.	TRBV14	TRBJ2-7	.	CASSQDRGAEQYF	TGTGCCAGCAGCCAAGATCGGGGAGCCGAGCAGTACTTC
.	TRBV2	TRBJ2-3	.	CASDTTVTDTQYF	TGTGCCAGCGACACCACAGTTACAGATACGCAGTATTTT
TRBD1	TRBV14	TRBJ2-6	.	CASSPTGSGANVLTF	TGTGCCAGCAGTCCGACAGGGTCTGGGGCCAACGTCCTGACTTTC
TRBD2	TRBV7-9	TRBJ2-3	.	CASSLGLAGGTDTQYF	TGTGCCAGCAGCTTAGGCCTAGCGGGGGGCACAGATACGCAGTATTTT
TRBD1	TRBV19	TRBJ1-1	many	CASSTTTGGPDTEAFF	TGTGCCAGTAGTACAACCACAGGGGGCCCGGACACTGAAGCTTTCTTT
TRBD1	TRBV7-8	TRBJ2-7	few	CASRPGQGHEQYF	TGTGCCAGCAGACCCGGACAGGGCCACGAGCAGTACTTC
.	TRBV6-5	TRBJ2-2	.	CASTQGAGELFF	TGTGCCAGCACCCAAGGGGCCGGGGAGCTGTTTTTT
.	TRBV6-5	TRBJ1-6	.	CAVLIFSPLHF	TGTGCCGTACTAATATTCTCACCCCTCCACTTT
TRBD1	TRBV15	TRBJ1-4	.	CATSTGDRGREKLFF	TGTGCCACCAGCACAGGGGACAGGGGCAGAGAAAAACTGTTTTTT
.	TRBV5-1	TRBJ1-5	.	CASSLEGTQPQHF	TGCGCCAGCAGCTTGGAAGGGACACAGCCCCAGCATTTT
TRBD2	TRBV7-3	TRBJ2-1	.	CASSPTGAGSDEQFF	TGTGCCAGCAGCCCCACAGGAGCGGGGAGCGATGAGCAGTTCTTC
.	TRBV2	TRBJ1-4	.	CASSEILEKLFF	TGTGCCAGCAGTGAAATCCTAGAAAAACTGTTTTTT